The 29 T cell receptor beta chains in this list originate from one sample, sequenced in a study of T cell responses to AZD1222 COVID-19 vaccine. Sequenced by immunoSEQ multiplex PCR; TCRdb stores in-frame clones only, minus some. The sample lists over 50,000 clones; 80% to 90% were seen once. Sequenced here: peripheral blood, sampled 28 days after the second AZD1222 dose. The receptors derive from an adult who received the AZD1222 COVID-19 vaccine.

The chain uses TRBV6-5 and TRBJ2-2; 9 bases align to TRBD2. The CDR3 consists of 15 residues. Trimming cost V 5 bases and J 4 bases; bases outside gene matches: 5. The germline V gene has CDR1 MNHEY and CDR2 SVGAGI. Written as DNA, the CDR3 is TGTGCCAGCAGTCGACTAGCGGACCGCACCGGGGAGCTGTTTTTT. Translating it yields CASSRLADRTGELFF.

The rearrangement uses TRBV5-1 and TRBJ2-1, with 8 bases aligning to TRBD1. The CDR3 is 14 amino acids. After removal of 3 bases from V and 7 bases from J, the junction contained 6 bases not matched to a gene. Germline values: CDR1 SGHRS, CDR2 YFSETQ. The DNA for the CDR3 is TGCGCCAGCAGCTCAGGACAGGGAAGGAATGAGCAGTTCTTC. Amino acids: CASSSGQGRNEQFF. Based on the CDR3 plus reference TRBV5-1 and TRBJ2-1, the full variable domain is KAGVTQTPRYLIKTRGQQVTLSCSPISGHRSVSWYQQTPGQGLQFLFEYFSETQRNKGNFPGRFSGRQFSNSRSEMNVSTLELGDSALYLCASSSGQGRNEQFFGPGTRLTVL.

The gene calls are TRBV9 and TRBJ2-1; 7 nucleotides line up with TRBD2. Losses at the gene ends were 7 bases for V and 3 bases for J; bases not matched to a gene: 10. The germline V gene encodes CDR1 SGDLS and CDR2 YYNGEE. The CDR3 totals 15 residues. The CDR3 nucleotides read TGTGCCAGCTCATCCGGGACTAATTACTACAATGAGCAGTTCTTC. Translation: CASSSGTNYYNEQFF.

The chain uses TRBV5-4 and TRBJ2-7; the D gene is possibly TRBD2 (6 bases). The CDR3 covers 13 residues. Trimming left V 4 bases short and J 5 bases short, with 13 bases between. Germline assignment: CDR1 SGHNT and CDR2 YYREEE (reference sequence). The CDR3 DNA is TGTGCCAGCAGCCCGGCCTCGGGAGACGAGCAGTACTTC. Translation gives CASSPASGDEQYF.

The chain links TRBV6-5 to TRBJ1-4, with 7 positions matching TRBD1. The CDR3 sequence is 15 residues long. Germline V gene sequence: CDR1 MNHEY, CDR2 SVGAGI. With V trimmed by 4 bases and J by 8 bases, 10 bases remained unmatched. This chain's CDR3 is CASSSDRRAYEKLFF. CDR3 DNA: TGTGCCAGCAGTTCGGACAGGAGGGCTTACGAAAAACTGTTTTTT.

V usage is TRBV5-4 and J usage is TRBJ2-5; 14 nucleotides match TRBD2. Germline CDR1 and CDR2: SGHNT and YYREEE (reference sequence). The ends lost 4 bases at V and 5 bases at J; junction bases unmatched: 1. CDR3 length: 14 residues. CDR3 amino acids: CASSRTSGRETQYF. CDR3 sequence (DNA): TGTGCCAGCAGCCGGACTAGCGGGAGGGAGACCCAGTACTTC.

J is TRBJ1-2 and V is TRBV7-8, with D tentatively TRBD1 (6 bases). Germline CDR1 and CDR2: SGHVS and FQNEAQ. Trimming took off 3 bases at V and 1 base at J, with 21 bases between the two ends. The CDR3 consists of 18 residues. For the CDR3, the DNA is TGTGCCAGCAGCTTCGCGGGGACCGGGGAGGGGGGTAACTATGGCTACACCTTC. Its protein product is CASSFAGTGEGGNYGYTF.

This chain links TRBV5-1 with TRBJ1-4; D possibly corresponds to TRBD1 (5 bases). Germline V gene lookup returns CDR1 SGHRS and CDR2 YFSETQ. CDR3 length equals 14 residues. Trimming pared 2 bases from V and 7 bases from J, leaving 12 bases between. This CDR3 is CASSFSRDAEKLFF. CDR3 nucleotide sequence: TGCGCCAGCAGCTTTTCGCGGGACGCTGAAAAACTGTTTTTT.

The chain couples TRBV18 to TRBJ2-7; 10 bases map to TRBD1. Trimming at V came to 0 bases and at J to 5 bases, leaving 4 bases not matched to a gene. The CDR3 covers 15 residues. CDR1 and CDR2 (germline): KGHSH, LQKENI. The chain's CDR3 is CASSPPRDRGHEQYF. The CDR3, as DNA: TGTGCCAGCTCACCACCGAGGGACAGGGGCCACGAGCAGTACTTC.

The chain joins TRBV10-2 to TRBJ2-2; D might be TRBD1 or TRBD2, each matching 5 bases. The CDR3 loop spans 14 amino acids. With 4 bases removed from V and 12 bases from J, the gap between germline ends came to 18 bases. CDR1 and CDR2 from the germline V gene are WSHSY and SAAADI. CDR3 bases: TGCGCCAGCAGTGGAGTTGGGACCGCTCAGCAGCTGTTTTTT. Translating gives CASSGVGTAQQLFF.

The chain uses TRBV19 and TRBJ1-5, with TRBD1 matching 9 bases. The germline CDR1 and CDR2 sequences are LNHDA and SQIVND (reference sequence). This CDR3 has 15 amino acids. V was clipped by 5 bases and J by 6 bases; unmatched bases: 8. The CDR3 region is CASSLGQGRIQPQHF. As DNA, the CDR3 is TGTGCCAGTAGTTTGGGACAGGGTAGGATTCAGCCCCAGCATTTT.

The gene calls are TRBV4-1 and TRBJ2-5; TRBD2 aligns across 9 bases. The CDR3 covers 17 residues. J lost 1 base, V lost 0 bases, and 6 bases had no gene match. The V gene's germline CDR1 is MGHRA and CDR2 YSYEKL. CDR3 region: CASSQDLVTSGQETQYF. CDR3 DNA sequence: TGCGCCAGCAGCCAAGATCTCGTGACTAGCGGCCAAGAGACCCAGTACTTC.

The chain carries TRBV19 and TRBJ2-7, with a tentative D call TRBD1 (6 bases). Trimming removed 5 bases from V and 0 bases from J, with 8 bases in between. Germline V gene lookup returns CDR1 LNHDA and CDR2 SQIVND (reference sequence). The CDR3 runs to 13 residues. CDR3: CASSLDSSYEQYF. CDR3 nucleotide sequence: TGTGCCAGTAGTCTGGACAGCTCCTACGAGCAGTACTTC.

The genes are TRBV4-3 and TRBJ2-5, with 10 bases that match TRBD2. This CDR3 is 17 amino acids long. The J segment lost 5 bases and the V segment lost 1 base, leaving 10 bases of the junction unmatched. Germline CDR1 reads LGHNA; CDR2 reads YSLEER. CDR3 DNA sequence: TGCGCCAGCAGCCAAGCAACTAGCGGGAACCCTGGGGAGACCCAGTACTTC. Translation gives CASSQATSGNPGETQYF.

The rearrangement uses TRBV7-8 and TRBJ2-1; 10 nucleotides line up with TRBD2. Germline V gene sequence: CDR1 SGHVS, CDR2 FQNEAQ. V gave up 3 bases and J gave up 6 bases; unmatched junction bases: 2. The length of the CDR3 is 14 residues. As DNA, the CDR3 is TGTGCCAGCAGCTTCGCTAGCGGGAGCAATGAGCAGTTCTTC. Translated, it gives CASSFASGSNEQFF.

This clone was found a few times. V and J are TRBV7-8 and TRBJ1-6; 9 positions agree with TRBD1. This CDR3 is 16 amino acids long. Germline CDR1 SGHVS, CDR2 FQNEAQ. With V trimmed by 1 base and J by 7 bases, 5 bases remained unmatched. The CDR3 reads CASSLVVGQGNSPLHF. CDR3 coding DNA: TGTGCCAGCAGCTTAGTTGTGGGACAGGGAAATTCACCCCTCCACTTT.

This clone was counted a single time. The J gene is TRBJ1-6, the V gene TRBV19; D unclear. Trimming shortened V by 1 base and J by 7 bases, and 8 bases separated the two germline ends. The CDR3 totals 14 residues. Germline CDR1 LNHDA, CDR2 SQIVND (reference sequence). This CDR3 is CASSIGRLNSPLHF. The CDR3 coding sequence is TGTGCCAGTAGTATAGGTCGGTTGAATTCACCCCTCCACTTT.

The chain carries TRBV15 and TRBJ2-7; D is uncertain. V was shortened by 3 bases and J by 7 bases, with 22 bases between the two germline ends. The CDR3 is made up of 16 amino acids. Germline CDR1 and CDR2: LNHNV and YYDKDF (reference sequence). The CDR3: CATSRTTGPDRREQYF. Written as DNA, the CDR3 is TGTGCCACCAGCAGGACGACCGGTCCAGATCGAAGGGAGCAGTACTTC.

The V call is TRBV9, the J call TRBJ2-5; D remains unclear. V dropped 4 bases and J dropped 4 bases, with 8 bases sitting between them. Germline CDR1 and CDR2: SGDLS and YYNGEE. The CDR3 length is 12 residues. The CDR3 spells CASSPPGETQYF. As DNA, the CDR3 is TGTGCCAGCAGCCCCCCGGGAGAGACCCAGTACTTC.

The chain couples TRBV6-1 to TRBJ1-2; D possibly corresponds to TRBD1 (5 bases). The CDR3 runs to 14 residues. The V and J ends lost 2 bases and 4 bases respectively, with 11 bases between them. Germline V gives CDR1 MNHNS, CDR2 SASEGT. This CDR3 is CASSEQGWSYGYTF. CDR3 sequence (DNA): TGTGCCAGCAGTGAACAGGGTTGGAGCTATGGCTACACCTTC.

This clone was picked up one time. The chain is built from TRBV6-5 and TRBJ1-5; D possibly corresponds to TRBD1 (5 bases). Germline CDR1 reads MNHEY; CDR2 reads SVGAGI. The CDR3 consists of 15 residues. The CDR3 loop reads CSTGEGWGWDQPQHF. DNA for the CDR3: TGTTCCACAGGAGAGGGGTGGGGATGGGATCAGCCCCAGCATTTT.

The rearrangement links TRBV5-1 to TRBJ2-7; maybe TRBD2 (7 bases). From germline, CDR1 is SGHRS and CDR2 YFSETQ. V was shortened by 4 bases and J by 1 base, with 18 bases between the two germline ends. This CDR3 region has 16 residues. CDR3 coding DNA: TGCGCCAGCAGCGGGGGGGCAGACACAGATTCCTACGAGCAGTACTTC. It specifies CASSGGADTDSYEQYF.

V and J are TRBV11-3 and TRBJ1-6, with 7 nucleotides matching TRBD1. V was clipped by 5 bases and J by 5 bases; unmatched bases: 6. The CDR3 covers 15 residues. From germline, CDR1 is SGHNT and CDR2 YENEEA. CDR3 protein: CASSPGTDNNSPLHF. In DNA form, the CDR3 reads TGTGCCAGCAGCCCGGGGACAGACAATAATTCACCCCTCCACTTT.

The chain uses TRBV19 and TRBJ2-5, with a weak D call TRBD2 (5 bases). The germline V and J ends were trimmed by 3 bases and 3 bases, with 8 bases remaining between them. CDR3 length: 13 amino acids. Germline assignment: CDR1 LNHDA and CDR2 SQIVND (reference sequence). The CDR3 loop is CASSIVREETQYF. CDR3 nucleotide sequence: TGTGCCAGTAGTATCGTGAGGGAAGAGACCCAGTACTTC. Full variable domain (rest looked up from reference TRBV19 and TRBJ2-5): DGGITQSPKYLFRKEGQNVTLSCEQNLNHDAMYWYRQDPGQGLRLIYYSQIVNDFQKGDIAEGYSVSREKKESFPLTVTSAQKNPTAFYLCASSIVREETQYFGPGTRLLVL.

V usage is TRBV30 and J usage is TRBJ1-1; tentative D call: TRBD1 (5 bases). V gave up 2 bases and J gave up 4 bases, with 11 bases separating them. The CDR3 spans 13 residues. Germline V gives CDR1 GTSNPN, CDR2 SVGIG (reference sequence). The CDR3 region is CAWSTGELTEAFF. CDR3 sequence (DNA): TGTGCCTGGAGTACAGGCGAACTCACTGAAGCTTTCTTT. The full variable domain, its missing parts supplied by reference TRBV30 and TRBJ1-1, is SQTIHQWPATLVQPVGSPLSLECTVEGTSNPNLYWYRQAAGRGLQLLFYSVGIGQISSEVPQNLSASRPQDRQFILSSKKLLLSDSGFYLCAWSTGELTEAFFGQGTRLTVV.

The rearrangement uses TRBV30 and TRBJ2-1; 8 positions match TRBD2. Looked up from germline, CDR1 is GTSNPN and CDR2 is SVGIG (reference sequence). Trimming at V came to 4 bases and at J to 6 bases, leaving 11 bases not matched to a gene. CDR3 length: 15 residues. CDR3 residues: CAWNKGTSTVNEQFF. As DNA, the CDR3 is TGTGCCTGGAATAAAGGGACTAGTACCGTCAATGAGCAGTTCTTC.

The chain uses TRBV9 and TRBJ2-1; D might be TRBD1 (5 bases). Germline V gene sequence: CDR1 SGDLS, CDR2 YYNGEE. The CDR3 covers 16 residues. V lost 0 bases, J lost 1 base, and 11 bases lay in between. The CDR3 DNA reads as TGTGCCAGCAGCGTAGATGGCGGACAATCCTACAATGAGCAGTTCTTC. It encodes CASSVDGGQSYNEQFF.

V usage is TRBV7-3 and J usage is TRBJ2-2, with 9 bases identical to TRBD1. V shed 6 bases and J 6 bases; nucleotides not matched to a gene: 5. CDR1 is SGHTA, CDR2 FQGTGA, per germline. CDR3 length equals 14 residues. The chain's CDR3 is CASSWDRAAGELFF. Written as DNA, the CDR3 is TGTGCCAGCAGTTGGGACAGGGCGGCCGGGGAGCTGTTTTTT.

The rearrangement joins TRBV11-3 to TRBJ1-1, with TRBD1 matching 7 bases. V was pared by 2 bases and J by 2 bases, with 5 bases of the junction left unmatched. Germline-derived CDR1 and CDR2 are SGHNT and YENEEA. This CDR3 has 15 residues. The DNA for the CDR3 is TGTGCCAGCAGCTTACCAGGGGGATTTAACACTGAAGCTTTCTTT. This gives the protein CASSLPGGFNTEAFF.